Presented here are 17 T cell receptor beta chains from one specimen sequenced in a study of cytomegalovirus exposure and HLA in healthy donors. PCR primers comprised 60 Vbeta and 13 Jbeta primers. Using immunoSEQ multiplex PCR, the repertoire was profiled, and TCRdb retains in-frame clones only, with some absent. The sample gives 180,000 or so clones, 70% to 90% of which show up once; roughly 8.8% is in the top ten. Sequencing used PBMCs. These receptors were taken from a man aged 18-30 years in good health and CMV-seropositive.

The chain couples TRBV5-6 to TRBJ1-5, with a possible D match to TRBD1 (6 bases). Germline V gene sequence: CDR1 SGHDT, CDR2 YYEEEE. The V end was cut by 3 bases, the J end by 3 bases, with 13 bases between. The CDR3 is 15 amino acids. The CDR3 DNA reads TGTGCCAGCAGCTGGGCTGGACAGAACAATCAGCCCCAGCATTTT. Amino acids: CASSWAGQNNQPQHF.

The chain couples TRBV7-6 to TRBJ1-1; 8 bases fit TRBD1. The CDR3 totals 14 residues. V lost 5 bases and J lost 8; bases outside the gene matches: 10. Germline CDR1 SGHVS, CDR2 FNYEAQ. CDR3 in amino acids: CASSPRTGGYEAFF. The CDR3 DNA is TGTGCCAGCAGCCCCAGAACAGGGGGGTACGAAGCTTTCTTT.

This clone came up once. The chain employs TRBV18 and TRBJ2-5; 7 positions match TRBD1. Trimming removed 2 bases from V and 1 base from J; junction bases left unmatched: 16. The CDR3 has 19 residues. The V gene's germline CDR1 is KGHSH and CDR2 LQKENI. CDR3 amino acids: CASSPWKDFAGGLQETQYF. CDR3 coding DNA: TGTGCCAGCTCACCATGGAAGGATTTTGCAGGGGGTCTCCAAGAGACCCAGTACTTC.

This clone appeared a few times. V is TRBV2 and J is TRBJ2-2, with a tentative D call TRBD1 (6 bases). Trimming took 9 bases from V and 6 from J, leaving 14 bases between them. Germline CDR1 and CDR2: SNHLY and FYNNEI. This CDR3 comprises 13 residues. CDR3 DNA: TGTGCCAGAGCCACAGGGAGCGCCGGGGAGCTGTTTTTT. Translation gives CARATGSAGELFF.

The CDR3 here is CASSPDIMNTEAFF. The CDR3 DNA follows: TGTGCCAGCTCACCAGACATCATGAACACTGAAGCTTTCTTT. The chain recombines TRBV18 with TRBJ1-1; D is undetermined. V was pared by 2 bases and J by 0 bases, with 7 bases between. Germline V gene sequence: CDR1 KGHSH, CDR2 LQKENI. This CDR3 has 14 residues.

Here the CDR3 DNA reads TGTGCCAGCAGTGACTCCGGGCAGGGGGCGGAAGGAAACACCATATATTTT. This sequence encodes CASSDSGQGAEGNTIYF. The chain joins TRBV6-4 to TRBJ1-3; the match to TRBD1 covers 8 bases. The germline V gene encodes CDR1 MRHNA and CDR2 SNTAGT. With V trimmed by 0 bases and J by 4 bases, 8 bases remained unmatched. The CDR3 spans 17 residues.

This clone was seen only once. This chain's CDR3 is CASSLPRSNEQFF. The CDR3 DNA sequence: TGTGCCAGCAGCTTGCCCAGGTCCAATGAGCAGTTCTTC. The rearrangement links TRBV5-4 to TRBJ2-1; no definite D call. Germline lookup yields CDR1 SGHNT and CDR2 YYREEE (reference sequence). Trimming left V 1 base short and J 6 bases short, with 8 bases between. CDR3 length equals 13 residues. Full variable domain (remainder filled in from reference TRBV5-4 and TRBJ2-1): ETGVTQSPTHLIKTRGQQVTLRCSSQSGHNTVSWYQQALGQGPQFIFQYYREEENGRGNFPPRFSGLQFPNYSSELNVNALELDDSALYLCASSLPRSNEQFFGPGTRLTVL.

The chain joins TRBV5-6 to TRBJ1-6, with D hard to call. CDR3 length: 15 residues. Trimming stripped 0 bases from V and 7 bases from J, with 11 bases between. The germline gives CDR1 SGHDT, CDR2 YYEEEE. For the CDR3, the DNA is TGTGCCAGCAGCTTGGGGCACCTGAGGAATTCACCCCTCCACTTT. This codes for CASSLGHLRNSPLHF.

This rearrangement joins TRBV2 to TRBJ2-7, with a possible D match to TRBD1 (6 bases). Trimming removed 2 bases from V and 5 bases from J, with 19 bases in between. CDR3 length: 16 amino acids. Germline CDR1 SNHLY, CDR2 FYNNEI. This CDR3 reads CASSESPGTPPNEQYF. The CDR3 nucleotides read TGTGCCAGCAGTGAATCCCCCGGGACACCTCCTAACGAGCAGTACTTC.

This sequence joins TRBV5-4 and TRBJ2-5; D is perhaps TRBD2 (5 bases). V was shortened by 1 base and J by 3 bases, with 16 bases between the two germline ends. The CDR3 has 16 residues. The V gene's germline CDR1 is SGHNT and CDR2 YYREEE (reference sequence). The CDR3 bases are TGTGCCAGCAGCTTGTGGGCTAGCAGAGCCGAAGAGACCCAGTACTTC. Amino acids: CASSLWASRAEETQYF.

The table lists this clone with a count of one. The chain combines TRBV19 with TRBJ1-1, with 7 bases matching TRBD1. Germline V gives CDR1 LNHDA, CDR2 SQIVND (reference sequence). Trimming at V came to 6 bases and at J to 1 base, leaving 8 bases not matched to a gene. The CDR3 runs to 15 residues. The CDR3 sequence is CASRTTGTANTEAFF. The CDR3 bases are TGTGCCAGTAGGACGACCGGGACAGCGAACACTGAAGCTTTCTTT.

This clone was detected only once. The chain joins TRBV29-1 to TRBJ2-6; 7 nucleotides match TRBD1. Per germline, CDR1 SQVTM and CDR2 ANQGSEA. V shed 3 bases and J 2 bases; nucleotides not matched to a gene: 1. The CDR3 spans 14 residues. Written as DNA, the CDR3 is TGCAGCGTTGACGACAGGGCTGGGGCCAACGTCCTGACTTTC. This gives the protein CSVDDRAGANVLTF.

The chain links TRBV9 to TRBJ2-3, with D unresolved. This CDR3 has 14 amino acids. V gave up 0 bases and J gave up 0 bases, with 5 bases separating them. CDR1 is SGDLS and CDR2 is YYNGEE in the germline V gene. This CDR3 is CASSVGQSTDTQYF. In nucleotides, the CDR3 is TGTGCCAGCAGCGTAGGACAAAGCACAGATACGCAGTATTTT. Variable domain in full (rest from reference TRBV9 and TRBJ2-3): DSGVTQTPKHLITATGQRVTLRCSPRSGDLSVYWYQQSLDQGLQFLIQYYNGEERAKGNILERFSAQQFPDLHSELNLSSLELGDSALYFCASSVGQSTDTQYFGPGTRLTVL.

The table lists this clone with a few counts. The chain uses TRBV5-6 and TRBJ1-1, with a weak D call TRBD1 (6 bases). The CDR3 length is 15 residues. Germline loops: CDR1 SGHDT, CDR2 YYEEEE. Trimming removed 0 bases from V and 3 bases from J, with 12 bases in between. For the CDR3, the DNA is TGTGCCAGCAGCTTGGCTCGGGGGGCTGACACTGAAGCTTTCTTT. This encodes CASSLARGADTEAFF.

The chain recombines TRBV6-1 with TRBJ1-5; D might be TRBD1 (6 bases). CDR3 length equals 15 residues. Trimming took 3 bases from V and 3 from J, leaving 12 bases between them. Germline CDR1 MNHNS, CDR2 SASEGT. The chain's CDR3 is CASSDLRGPNQPQHF. CDR3 DNA sequence: TGTGCCAGCAGTGACCTCAGGGGACCCAATCAGCCCCAGCATTTT.

The rearrangement links TRBV7-9 to TRBJ1-5; D call uncertain. There are 13 residues in the CDR3. Germline V gives CDR1 SEHNR, CDR2 FQNEAQ (reference sequence). The V end lost 2 bases, the J end lost 6 bases, and 8 bases lay between the germline ends. In DNA, the CDR3 is TGTGCCAGCAGCTTAAATCGTCGTCAGCCCCAGCATTTT. Translating it yields CASSLNRRQPQHF.

The chain is built from TRBV29-1 and TRBJ2-5; 12 bases agree with TRBD2. Trimming at V came to 4 bases and at J to 11 bases, leaving 20 bases not matched to a gene. This CDR3 has 17 residues. The germline V gene encodes CDR1 SQVTM and CDR2 ANQGSEA. The CDR3 region is CSVADRELAGGVGEQYF. As DNA, the CDR3 is TGCAGCGTTGCTGACAGGGAACTAGCGGGGGGAGTGGGGGAGCAGTACTTC.